This TCR beta chain was captured by sequencing in a study of cytomegalovirus exposure and HLA in healthy donors. Study findings and constraints: Most TCR sequences were seen very rarely across donors, but some public TCRs occurred in many. In an earlier analysis, productive rearrangement rates for most beta V segments clustered near 90% or 30%.

V lost 5 bases and J 2 bases, leaving 19 bases between the germline ends. The CDR3 is 16 residues long. CDR1 is SEHNR, CDR2 FQNEAQ, per germline (reference sequence). 60 Vbeta and 13 Jbeta primers were used in PCR. The table came from immunoSEQ multiplex PCR; TCRdb's copy has only in-frame clones and leaves some out. The profile covers 250,000 to 350,000 clones, with 86% appearing a single time and less than 4.5% taken by the ten largest. As to this clone: Its antigen remains unknown.

The TCR originated in a man aged 40-50 years in good health and CMV-seropositive. Sequencing was done on a sample of PBMCs. The genes are TRBV7-9 and TRBJ2-7; D is ambiguous. CDR3: CASSPSPGLTPYEQYF. The CDR3 DNA is TGTGCCAGCAGCCCAAGTCCAGGCTTAACCCCCTACGAGCAGTACTTC.